This is a list of T cell receptor beta chains from one sample in a study of beta chain features in type 1 diabetes. Some clones are missing from TCRdb's copy, which holds only in-frame ones; the method was immunoSEQ multiplex PCR. Among over 600,000 clones listed, approximately 13% were seen once. Source material: naive CD4+ T cells from blood. The receptors stem from a man between 25 and 39 years old with type 1 diabetes. Each CDR3 is given with its conserved first and last residue. Each record gives: clone size, V gene, CDR3 length, D gene, J gene, CDR3 protein, CDR3 DNA. A D gene is named only where the DNA matches it firmly. A row's size may be missing; if present it is once, few, many or a size class.

>few|TRBV29-1|14|TRBD1|TRBJ2-7
CSVATDRVLGEQYF
TGCAGCGTAGCAACCGACAGGGTCCTGGGGGAGCAGTACTTC
>few|TRBV30|14|NA|TRBJ2-1
CAWSPQAGYNEQFF
TGTGCCTGGAGTCCGCAGGCCGGCTACAATGAGCAGTTCTTC
>few|TRBV5-4|16|NA|TRBJ2-1
CASSSVRTLFGNEQFF
TGTGCCAGCAGCTCCGTCCGGACTCTCTTCGGGAATGAGCAGTTCTTC
>few|TRBV11-2|15|NA|TRBJ2-5
CASSLMGPGGETQYF
TGTGCCAGCAGCTTGATGGGGCCCGGGGGAGAGACCCAGTACTTC
>NA|TRBV2|15|TRBD2|TRBJ2-2
CASSFSGGDTGELFF
TGTGCCAGCAGTTTTAGCGGGGGTGACACCGGGGAGCTGTTTTTT
>NA|TRBV9|15|NA|TRBJ2-2
CASSGGLSGTGELFF
TGTGCCAGCAGTGGTGGACTATCGGGGACCGGGGAGCTGTTTTTT
>NA|TRBV9|16|TRBD2|TRBJ2-1
CASSVAGGSSYNEQFF
TGTGCCAGCAGCGTAGCGGGCGGGAGCTCCTACAATGAGCAGTTCTTC
>few|TRBV5-1|13|NA|TRBJ2-1
CASSSGQYNEQFF
TGCGCCAGCAGCTCTGGACAGTACAATGAGCAGTTCTTC
>NA|TRBV4-1|17|TRBD2|TRBJ2-5
CASSQGSGGGSVEGQYF
TGCGCCAGCAGCCAAGGCAGCGGGGGGGGATCGGTTGAGGGCCAGTACTTC
>NA|TRBV4-3|15|TRBD2|TRBJ2-7
CASSQGSLAGYEQYF
TGCGCCAGCAGCCAAGGATCCCTAGCGGGGTACGAGCAGTACTTC
>NA|TRBV5-4|16|TRBD2|TRBJ2-1
CASSLGLAGAYNEQFF
TGTGCCAGCAGCTTGGGACTAGCGGGGGCTTACAATGAGCAGTTCTTC
>few|TRBV5-4|15|NA|TRBJ2-3
CASSLRTFGTDTQYF
TGTGCCAGCAGCCTACGGACATTCGGCACAGATACGCAGTATTTT
>NA|TRBV9|15|NA|TRBJ1-3
CASSVQGAPGNTIYF
TGTGCCAGCAGCGTACAAGGGGCTCCCGGAAACACCATATATTTT
>few|TRBV9|13|NA|TRBJ1-1
CASTRGENTEAFF
TGTGCCAGTACCAGGGGAGAAAACACTGAAGCTTTCTTT
>NA|TRBV29-1|12|NA|TRBJ2-7
CSVRTASQLQYF
TGCAGCGTTCGGACCGCTTCTCAACTCCAGTACTTC
>once|TRBV7-3|8|NA|TRBJ2-4
CASSPRGF
TGTGCCAGCAGCCCCCGAGGCTTC
>NA|TRBV19|16|NA|TRBJ2-1
CASSPGQMVLYNEQFF
TGTGCCAGTAGTCCCGGACAGATGGTATTATACAATGAGCAGTTCTTC
>NA|TRBV6-5|13|NA|TRBJ2-7
CASSYSVLHEQYF
TGTGCCAGCAGTTACTCGGTACTCCACGAGCAGTACTTC
>NA|TRBV25-1|16|NA|TRBJ1-2
CASLPRGVLGDYGYTF
TGTGCCAGCCTCCCGAGGGGGGTCCTTGGGGACTATGGCTACACCTTC
>NA|TRBV6-5|13|NA|TRBJ1-4
CASSPRDGEKLFF
TGTGCCAGCAGCCCCCGGGACGGGGAAAAACTGTTTTTT
>many|TRBV29-1|14|NA|TRBJ2-5
CSVERDSLQETQYF
TGCAGCGTTGAAAGGGACTCGCTCCAAGAGACCCAGTACTTC
>NA|TRBV7-2|14|NA|TRBJ2-2
CASSSRLAAGELFF
TGTGCCAGCAGTTCTAGACTGGCAGCCGGGGAGCTGTTTTTT
>few|TRBV29-1|14|TRBD1|TRBJ2-7
CSVEGRQGTYEQYF
TGCAGCGTTGAAGGCCGACAGGGGACCTACGAGCAGTACTTC
>few|TRBV9|13|NA|TRBJ1-2
CASSAAEAYGYTF
TGTGCCAGCAGCGCCGCAGAGGCCTATGGCTACACCTTC
>NA|TRBV6-4|13|NA|TRBJ2-1
CASSDGQSNEQFF
TGTGCCAGCAGTGACGGGCAGAGCAATGAGCAGTTCTTC
>NA|TRBV6-1|12|NA|TRBJ2-3
CASSLTTDTQYF
TGTGCCAGCAGTCTCACCACAGATACGCAGTATTTT
>few|TRBV27|12|NA|TRBJ2-5
CASKTGQETQYF
TGTGCCAGCAAGACAGGACAAGAGACCCAGTACTTC
>NA|TRBV19|13|NA|TRBJ1-2
CASSMFQGSGYTF
TGTGCCAGTAGTATGTTCCAGGGAAGTGGCTACACCTTC
>NA|TRBV2|14|TRBD1|TRBJ1-2
CASLTGDGRNGYTF
TGTGCCAGCCTCACAGGGGATGGTCGGAATGGCTACACCTTC
>NA|TRBV9|17|NA|TRBJ1-6
CASSPRTKGSYNSPLHF
TGTGCCAGCAGCCCACGGACGAAGGGCTCCTATAATTCACCCCTCCACTTT
>NA|TRBV6-5|14|TRBD1|TRBJ1-4
CATKTGTTNEKLFF
TGTGCCACCAAGACAGGGACAACTAATGAAAAACTGTTTTTT
>NA|TRBV7-2|15|NA|TRBJ2-7
CASSLAPGQTYEQYF
TGTGCCAGCAGCTTAGCCCCTGGACAGACCTACGAGCAGTACTTC
>few|TRBV7-2|13|NA|TRBJ2-5
CASSLQVGETQYF
TGTGCCAGCAGCTTACAAGTAGGGGAGACCCAGTACTTC
>NA|TRBV15|14|NA|TRBJ1-5
CATRGEIGNQPQHF
TGTGCCACCAGAGGGGAGATTGGCAATCAGCCCCAGCATTTT
>few|TRBV9|17|NA|TRBJ2-6
CASSVGSGANGANVLTF
TGTGCCAGCAGCGTAGGGTCAGGGGCAAACGGGGCCAACGTCCTGACTTTC
>NA|TRBV7-9|14|NA|TRBJ2-1
CASSPPGPAGMGFF
TGTGCCAGCAGCCCTCCGGGACCCGCGGGGATGGGGTTCTTC
>few|TRBV9|12|NA|TRBJ2-3
CASRGSTDTQYF
TGTGCCAGCAGGGGTAGCACAGATACGCAGTATTTT
>NA|TRBV7-2|14|TRBD1|TRBJ2-5
CASSKDRGRKTQYF
TGTGCCAGCAGCAAGGACAGGGGGCGAAAGACCCAGTACTTC
>few|TRBV11-2|17|NA|TRBJ2-5
CASSLNLDWTEQETQYF
TGTGCCAGCAGCTTAAATTTGGATTGGACAGAACAAGAGACCCAGTACTTC
>few|TRBV29-1|12|TRBD1|TRBJ1-2
CSAGTGLYGYTF
TGCAGCGCTGGGACAGGGCTCTATGGCTACACCTTC
>few|TRBV18|16|TRBD2|TRBJ2-3
CASSRTSGGSIDTQYF
TGTGCCAGCTCAAGGACTAGCGGGGGGTCAATAGATACGCAGTATTTT
>NA|TRBV2|15|TRBD1|TRBJ1-1
CASSEARQGNTEAFF
TGTGCCAGCAGTGAAGCCAGACAGGGAAACACTGAAGCTTTCTTT
>NA|TRBV29-1|14|TRBD2|TRBJ2-3
CSVALAGLTDTQYF
TGCAGCGTTGCGCTAGCGGGGCTCACAGATACGCAGTATTTT
>NA|TRBV7-3|14|NA|TRBJ2-1
CASSYRERYNEQFF
TGTGCCAGCAGCTATAGGGAGCGTTACAATGAGCAGTTCTTC
>few|TRBV6-5|14|TRBD1|TRBJ1-4
CASSGDRVREKLFF
TGTGCCAGCAGTGGAGACAGGGTTCGTGAAAAACTGTTTTTT
>many|TRBV20-1|11|NA|TRBJ2-1
CSARGVDEQFF
TGCAGTGCTAGGGGGGTTGATGAGCAGTTCTTC
>few|TRBV29-1|15|NA|TRBJ2-6
CSVGHGVSGANVLTF
TGCAGCGTTGGGCACGGAGTCTCTGGGGCCAACGTCCTGACTTTC
>NA|TRBV27|16|TRBD1|TRBJ2-6
CASSKQGAHGANVLTF
TGTGCCAGCAGTAAACAGGGGGCGCATGGGGCCAACGTCCTGACTTTC